These 8 T cell receptor beta chains share one sample of origin, sequenced in a study of cytomegalovirus exposure and HLA in healthy donors. Primers for the PCR totalled 60 Vbeta and 13 Jbeta. The protocol was immunoSEQ multiplex PCR, while the TCRdb copy is restricted to in-frame clones and leaves out a portion. The repertoire table contains about 83,000 clones. The sequencing sample was made of PBMCs. The receptors here all came from a man aged 18 to 29 in good health and CMV-seropositive.

This chain uses TRBV28 with TRBJ2-7, with D unclear. Trimming shortened V by 6 bases and J by 0 bases, and 18 bases separated the two germline ends. The CDR3 extends over 16 amino acids. Germline CDR1 is MDHEN and CDR2 is SYDVKM. The CDR3 region is CASSLYPSMSSYEQYF. The CDR3 coding sequence is TGTGCCAGCAGCCTGTACCCGTCAATGAGCTCCTACGAGCAGTACTTC. The full variable domain, rest sourced from reference TRBV28 and TRBJ2-7, is DVKVTQSSRYLVKRTGEKVFLECVQDMDHENMFWYRQDPGLGLRLIYFSYDVKMKEKGDIPEGYSVSREKKERFSLILESASTNQTSMYLCASSLYPSMSSYEQYFGPGTRLTVT.

V gene TRBV5-5 combines with J gene TRBJ2-5; 8 bases match TRBD2. V was pared by 0 bases and J by 5 bases, with 3 bases of the junction left unmatched. The CDR3 is 14 residues long. From germline, CDR1 is SGHKS and CDR2 YYEKEE (reference sequence). DNA for the CDR3: TGTGCCAGCAGCTTGGTCCCGGGGGGGGAGACCCAGTACTTC. It translates to CASSLVPGGETQYF.

CDR3 protein: CASSLNVATDTQYF. Here the CDR3 DNA reads TGTGCCAGCAGCTTAAATGTAGCTACAGATACGCAGTATTTT. The chain is built from TRBV11-2 and TRBJ2-3, with unresolved D. This CDR3 is built from 14 residues. Deletions cut 2 bases from V and 3 bases from J, with 9 bases between. Germline values: CDR1 SGHAT, CDR2 FQNNGV.

V usage is TRBV18 and J usage is TRBJ2-7; a possible D gene is TRBD2 (6 bases). This CDR3 contains 15 residues. Deletions cut 3 bases from V and 3 bases from J, with 15 bases between. Germline V gene lookup returns CDR1 KGHSH and CDR2 LQKENI. CDR3 DNA sequence: TGTGCCAGCTCACCTGGGGTGGGGGGAGTCTACGAGCAGTACTTC. It yields the protein CASSPGVGGVYEQYF.

The chain uses TRBV6-5 and TRBJ1-5, with D perhaps TRBD1 (5 bases). Per the germline V gene, CDR1 is MNHEY and CDR2 is SVGAGI. V was shortened by 5 bases and J by 7 bases, with 12 bases between the two germline ends. The CDR3 loop spans 13 amino acids. The DNA for the CDR3 is TGTGCCAGCAGTCGGGGGACCAGACAGCCCCAGCATTTT. It translates to CASSRGTRQPQHF.

V and J are TRBV7-6 and TRBJ1-3, with 8 positions matching TRBD1. CDR1 and CDR2 from the germline V gene are SGHVS and FNYEAQ. V shed 1 base, J shed 3 bases, and the junction held 2 bases outside the gene matches. The CDR3 has 15 amino acids. Written as DNA, the CDR3 is TGTGCCAGCAGCTTAGGACAGGGGAGTGGAAACACCATATATTTT. Translating it yields CASSLGQGSGNTIYF.

V usage is TRBV28 and J usage is TRBJ1-3; 7 bases line up with TRBD1. Germline CDR1 and CDR2: MDHEN and SYDVKM. Unmatched junction bases numbered 7, after V lost 2 bases and J lost 3 bases. This CDR3 contains 16 residues. The CDR3 nucleotides read TGTGCCAGCAGTTTAGCTCGGGGACAGTTTGGAAACACCATATATTTT. Its protein is CASSLARGQFGNTIYF.

V usage is TRBV10-3 and J usage is TRBJ1-3; tentatively, D is TRBD1 (6 bases). The CDR3 consists of 17 residues. Per germline, CDR1 ENHRY and CDR2 SYGVKD. V gave up 0 bases and J gave up 0 bases, with 12 bases separating them. The DNA for the CDR3 is TGTGCCATCAGTGAGTCGACAGGCTTAAGCTCTGGAAACACCATATATTTT. Protein: CAISESTGLSSGNTIYF.